This T cell receptor (beta chain) was sequenced in a study of blood T cells in healthy people across ages. At the level of the study: With template switching, about one barcoded beta molecule was captured per two T cells.

Around 9.5 milliliters of peripheral blood were drawn from each donor. Per-sample PBMC isolation yielded at least 6.5 million cells. This clonotype turned up a few times. Using a J-beta primer mix together with a sample-barcoded 5' primer, a second PCR was run for roughly 6 to 12 cycles. TCRdb redid the calling of the 5' RACE reads with MiXCR, one entry per CDR3 protein. The repertoire consists of about 1,000,000 distinct CDR3 sequences, with less than 50% occurring once and the leading ten covering around 18%. The receptor was isolated from a woman between 55 and 75 years old in good health. Sequenced: blood.

The CDR3 region is CSASLLAGGAYNEQFF. The CDR3 DNA sequence: TGCAGTGCTAGTCTGCTAGCGGGAGGGGCCTACAATGAGCAGTTCTTC. The chain uses TRBV20-1 and TRBJ2-1; 12 bases fit TRBD2. V dropped 3 bases and J dropped 2; count of bases not matched to a gene: 5. This CDR3 is 16 amino acids long. Per germline, CDR1 DFQATT and CDR2 SNEGSKA (reference sequence).